Listed here are 11 T cell receptor beta chains from one sample, sequenced in a study of early T cells in non-severe SARS-CoV-2 infection. TCRdb independently ran MiXCR on the 5' RACE reads; one entry per CDR3 protein. The sample has about 75,000 distinct CDR3 sequences, approximately 10% seen once. The sequences come from whole blood, collected at baseline. The source of these receptors is an adult who was a healthcare worker with PCR-confirmed SARS-CoV-2 infection or an uninfected control (not recorded which).

The gene calls are TRBV11-2 and TRBJ2-1; 7 bases line up with TRBD1. V shed 6 bases, J shed 10 bases, and the junction held 3 bases outside the gene matches. Germline V gene lookup returns CDR1 SGHAT and CDR2 FQNNGV. The CDR3 extends over 11 amino acids. The CDR3 region has the DNA TGTGCCAGCAGTCTGGGACAGGAGCAGTTCTTC. It codes for CASSLGQEQFF.

This clonotype was counted once. V gene TRBV18 combines with J gene TRBJ1-1; D unresolved. This CDR3 contains 15 residues. Trimming took off 5 bases at V and 1 base at J, with 14 bases between the two ends. Germline V lookup: CDR1 KGHSH, CDR2 LQKENI. The CDR3 reads CASSVRAQENTEAFF. CDR3 nucleotide sequence: TGTGCCAGCTCAGTAAGGGCCCAGGAGAACACTGAAGCTTTCTTT.

There are a few counts of this clonotype. The V and J genes are TRBV10-3 and TRBJ1-1; TRBD1 matches at 10 bases. Germline V gene sequence: CDR1 ENHRY, CDR2 SYGVKD. J gave up 11 bases and V 5 bases, and 2 bases lay outside the gene matches. The CDR3 consists of 11 residues. The CDR3 loop reads CAISPGQGAFF. The CDR3 nucleotides are TGTGCCATCAGTCCGGGACAGGGGGCTTTCTTT.

This clonotype was recorded many times. The gene calls are TRBV18 and TRBJ1-5; TRBD1 agrees at 8 bases. After removal of 5 bases from V and 5 bases from J, the junction contained 5 bases not matched to a gene. CDR3 length: 14 amino acids. The V gene's germline CDR1 is KGHSH and CDR2 LQKENI. The CDR3 reads CASSTATGDQPQHF. In DNA, the CDR3 is TGTGCCAGCTCAACAGCGACAGGGGATCAGCCCCAGCATTTT. The full variable domain, completed using reference TRBV18 and TRBJ1-5, is NAGVMQNPRHLVRRRGQEARLRCSPMKGHSHVYWYRQLPEEGLKFMVYLQKENIIDESGMPKERFSAEFPKEGPSILRIQQVVRGDSAAYFCASSTATGDQPQHFGDGTRLSIL.

This clonotype is deemed medium-sized. The chain has TRBV4-3 and TRBJ2-6; D unresolved. Deletions cut 0 bases from V and 0 bases from J, with 6 bases between. CDR1 is LGHNA and CDR2 is YSLEER in the germline V gene. CDR3 length equals 16 residues. Here the CDR3 DNA reads TGCGCCAGCAGCCAAGACTCGAGCTCTGGGGCCAACGTCCTGACTTTC. Protein product: CASSQDSSSGANVLTF.

In DNA, the CDR3 is TGCGCCAGCAGGGACACAGGGGGGTCCTACAATGAGCAGTTCTTC. Protein product: CASRDTGGSYNEQFF. The chain has TRBV5-1 and TRBJ2-1; 8 bases map to TRBD1. The CDR3 spans 15 residues. V gave up 5 bases and J gave up 1 base; unmatched junction bases: 5. Germline loops: CDR1 SGHRS, CDR2 YFSETQ.

This clonotype was counted a few times. The rearrangement uses TRBV7-2 and TRBJ1-5, with a tentative D call TRBD1 (5 bases). Trimming stripped 2 bases from V and 10 bases from J, with 12 bases between. Germline values: CDR1 SGHTA, CDR2 FQGNSA. The CDR3 runs 13 residues. CDR3 sequence: CASSLFPRGPQHF. CDR3 nucleotides: TGTGCCAGCAGCTTATTCCCGAGGGGACCCCAGCATTTT.

This clonotype showed up just a few times. This chain links TRBV7-9 with TRBJ1-2; D is unresolved. Looked up from germline, CDR1 is SEHNR and CDR2 is FQNEAQ (reference sequence). The CDR3 has 13 residues. Trimming stripped 1 base from V and 8 bases from J, with 11 bases between. CDR3 loop: CASSLGEGRGYTF. The CDR3 DNA sequence: TGTGCCAGCAGCTTAGGAGAGGGTCGCGGCTACACCTTC. Filled out from reference TRBV7-9 and TRBJ1-2, the complete variable domain reads DTGVSQNPRHKITKRGQNVTFRCDPISEHNRLYWYRQTLGQGPEFLTYFQNEAQLEKSRLLSDRFSAERPKGSFSTLEIQRTEQGDSAMYLCASSLGEGRGYTFGSGTRLTVV.

The CDR3 loop reads CASSDRTGGNEKLFF. The DNA for the CDR3 is TGTGCCAGCAGTGACAGGACAGGGGGGAATGAAAAACTGTTTTTT. The chain links TRBV28 to TRBJ1-4; TRBD1 matches at 10 bases. J lost 5 bases, V lost 5 bases, and 5 bases had no gene match. CDR1 is MDHEN, CDR2 SYDVKM, per germline. This CDR3 region has 15 residues.

The chain links TRBV20-1 to TRBJ2-3; the match to TRBD1 covers 7 bases. The CDR3 spans 14 residues. Germline-derived CDR1 and CDR2 are DFQATT and SNEGSKA (reference sequence). J gave up 0 bases and V 6 bases, and 6 bases lay outside the gene matches. The CDR3, as DNA: TGCAGTGCCTTACAGGGGCCTAGCACAGATACGCAGTATTTT. It translates to CSALQGPSTDTQYF.

The J gene is TRBJ1-3, the V gene TRBV6-6; no definite D call. The germline V gene encodes CDR1 MNHNY and CDR2 SVGAGI (reference sequence). The germline V and J ends were trimmed by 7 bases and 0 bases, with 19 bases remaining between them. The CDR3 is 17 residues long. CDR3 sequence: CASTLGQASRSGNTIYF. The CDR3 DNA follows: TGTGCCAGCACCTTGGGCCAGGCCAGTCGCTCTGGAAACACCATATATTTT.